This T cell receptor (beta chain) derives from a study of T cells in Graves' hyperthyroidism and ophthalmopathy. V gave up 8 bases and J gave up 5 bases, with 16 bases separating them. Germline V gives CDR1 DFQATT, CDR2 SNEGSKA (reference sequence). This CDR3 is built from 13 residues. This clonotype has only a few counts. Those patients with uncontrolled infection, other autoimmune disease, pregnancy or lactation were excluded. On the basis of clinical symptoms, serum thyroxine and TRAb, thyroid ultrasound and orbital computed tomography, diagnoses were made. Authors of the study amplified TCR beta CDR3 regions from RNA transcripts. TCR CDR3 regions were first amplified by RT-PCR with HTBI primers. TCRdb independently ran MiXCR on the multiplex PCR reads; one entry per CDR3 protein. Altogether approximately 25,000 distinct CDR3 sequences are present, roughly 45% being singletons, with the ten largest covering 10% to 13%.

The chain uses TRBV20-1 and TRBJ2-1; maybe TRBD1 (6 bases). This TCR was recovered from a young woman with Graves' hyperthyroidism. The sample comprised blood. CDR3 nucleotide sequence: TGCAGTTCCGGGACAACCACCGACAATGAGCAGTTCTTC. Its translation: CSSGTTTDNEQFF.